This TCR beta chain was profiled in a study of blood T cell repertoires in COVID-19. Across the study: The United States, Italy and Spain supplied acute and convalescent COVID-19 samples.

Clones were sequenced by immunoSEQ multiplex PCR, and TCRdb holds only the in-frame ones, with some missing. The table has roughly 200,000 clones, about four fifths seen once. Germline loops: CDR1 SGHRS, CDR2 YFSETQ. CDR3 length equals 14 residues. Trimming took 5 bases from V and 5 from J; bases not matched to a gene: 6. V usage is TRBV5-1 and J usage is TRBJ2-1; 8 bases match TRBD2. The receptor's source is a woman between 65 and 79 years old with active or convalescent COVID-19. The sequenced sample consisted of peripheral blood. The CDR3 here is CASSWGSGNNEQFF. The CDR3 DNA is TGCGCCAGCAGTTGGGGTAGCGGGAACAATGAGCAGTTCTTC.